This is a list of T cell receptor beta chains from one sample in a study of blood T cell repertoires in COVID-19. Sequenced by immunoSEQ multiplex PCR; TCRdb stores in-frame clones only, minus some. The sample contains approximately 97,000 clones, 84% of which appear only once. Sample: peripheral blood. These receptors were obtained from a man aged 35 to 55 with active or convalescent COVID-19. Both conserved end residues are part of each CDR3. The order of the fields is V gene, J gene, CDR3 protein.

V: TRBV2; J: TRBJ2-1; CDR3: CASTTGFTYNEQFF
V: TRBV30; J: TRBJ2-2; CDR3: CAWRRGGTTGELFF
V: TRBV7-2; J: TRBJ2-7; CDR3: CASSLVFGTIPYEQYF
V: TRBV7-2; J: TRBJ1-3; CDR3: CASSLSPAGSGNTIYF
V: TRBV3-1/TRBV3-2; J: TRBJ1-5; CDR3: CASSQGHNQPQHF
V: TRBV15; J: TRBJ2-1; CDR3: CATSREIGAYNEQFF
V: TRBV11-2; J: TRBJ1-4; CDR3: CASSLRDTSYLTGKLFF
V: TRBV12-3/TRBV12-4; J: TRBJ1-6; CDR3: CASSLSNSPLHF
V: TRBV7-3; J: TRBJ2-5; CDR3: CASSLIAGRQETQYF
V: TRBV5-1; J: TRBJ2-2; CDR3: CASSRTSGRNTGELFF
V: TRBV7-2; J: TRBJ1-1; CDR3: CASSLVVGLIEAFF
V: TRBV11-1; J: TRBJ2-3; CDR3: CASSLRQGDTDTQYF
V: TRBV19; J: TRBJ2-7; CDR3: CASSMGQLFSYEQYF
V: TRBV25-1; J: TRBJ1-6; CDR3: CASSKPGDNSPLHF
V: TRBV27; J: TRBJ1-2; CDR3: CASSSPYRVGGYTF
V: TRBV27; J: TRBJ1-2; CDR3: CASKRAGQSGYTF
V: TRBV9; J: TRBJ2-2; CDR3: CASSVGQAPNTGELFF
V: TRBV5-1; J: TRBJ2-7; CDR3: CASMGVAGSYEQYF